This TCR beta chain was retrieved from a study of cytomegalovirus exposure and HLA in healthy donors. Overall study results and limits: Later analysis demonstrated an association between a missense DCLRE1C variant and TCR beta V- and J-gene trimming.

J gave up 7 bases and V 10 bases, and 16 bases lay outside the gene matches. Germline-derived CDR1 and CDR2 are MDHEN and SYDVKM. This CDR3 has 16 amino acids. Comments on this clone: Its antigen is currently unknown.

The PCR was carried out with 60 Vbeta primers and 13 Jbeta primers. The method was immunoSEQ multiplex PCR; TCRdb's version includes in-frame clones alone and lacks a portion of them. The sample contains under 70,000 clones, more than 80% of which appear only once. Sequenced sample: PBMCs. V is TRBV28 and J is TRBJ2-7; 13 bases agree with TRBD2. This sequence was found in a woman in her twenties or thirties in good health and CMV-seronegative. As DNA, the CDR3 is TGTGCCACTGGGACAGGGGGACTAGCGGGAAAAGGGGAGCAGTACTTC. Amino acids: CATGTGGLAGKGEQYF.